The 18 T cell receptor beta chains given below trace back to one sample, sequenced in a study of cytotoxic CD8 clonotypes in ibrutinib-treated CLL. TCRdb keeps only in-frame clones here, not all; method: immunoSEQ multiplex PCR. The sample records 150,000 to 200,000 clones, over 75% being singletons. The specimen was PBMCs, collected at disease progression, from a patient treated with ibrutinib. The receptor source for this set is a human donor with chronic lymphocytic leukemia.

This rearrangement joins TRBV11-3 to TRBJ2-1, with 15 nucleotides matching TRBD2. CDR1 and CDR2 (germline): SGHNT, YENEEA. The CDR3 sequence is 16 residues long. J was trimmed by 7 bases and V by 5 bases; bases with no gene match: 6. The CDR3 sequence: CASSQGTSGRLNEQFF. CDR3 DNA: TGTGCCAGCAGCCAAGGGACTAGCGGGAGGCTAAATGAGCAGTTCTTC.

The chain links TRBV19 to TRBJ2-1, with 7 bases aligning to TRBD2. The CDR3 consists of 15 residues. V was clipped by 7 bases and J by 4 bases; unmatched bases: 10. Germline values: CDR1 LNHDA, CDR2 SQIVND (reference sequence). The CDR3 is CASTRGSSGYNEQFF. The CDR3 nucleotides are TGTGCCAGTACCCGCGGGAGTAGCGGATACAATGAGCAGTTCTTC.

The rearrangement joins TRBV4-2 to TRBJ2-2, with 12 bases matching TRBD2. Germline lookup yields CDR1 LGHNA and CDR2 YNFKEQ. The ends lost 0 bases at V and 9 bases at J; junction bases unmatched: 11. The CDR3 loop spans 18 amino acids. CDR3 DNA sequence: TGTGCCAGCAGCCAAGATCGGGTCGGGGGACTAGCGGGCCGGGAGCTGTTTTTT. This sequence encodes CASSQDRVGGLAGRELFF.

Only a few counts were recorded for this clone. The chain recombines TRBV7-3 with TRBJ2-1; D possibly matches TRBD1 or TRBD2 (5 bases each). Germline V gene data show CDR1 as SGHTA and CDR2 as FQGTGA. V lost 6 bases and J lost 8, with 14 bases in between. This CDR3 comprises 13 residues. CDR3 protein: CASRSRLGDEQFF. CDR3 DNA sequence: TGTGCCAGCAGATCCAGACTGGGGGATGAGCAGTTCTTC. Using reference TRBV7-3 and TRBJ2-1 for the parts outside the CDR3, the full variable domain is GAGVSQTPSNKVTEKGKYVELRCDPISGHTALYWYRQSLGQGPEFLIYFQGTGAADDSGLPNDRFFAVRPEGSVSTLKIQRTERGDSAVYLCASRSRLGDEQFFGPGTRLTVL.

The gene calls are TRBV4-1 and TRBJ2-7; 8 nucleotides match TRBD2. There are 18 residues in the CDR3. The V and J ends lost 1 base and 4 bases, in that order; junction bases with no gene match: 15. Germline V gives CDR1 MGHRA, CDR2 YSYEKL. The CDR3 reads CASSQGTIQGGRIYEQYF. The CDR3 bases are TGCGCCAGCAGCCAAGGGACAATACAAGGCGGGAGGATTTACGAGCAGTACTTC.

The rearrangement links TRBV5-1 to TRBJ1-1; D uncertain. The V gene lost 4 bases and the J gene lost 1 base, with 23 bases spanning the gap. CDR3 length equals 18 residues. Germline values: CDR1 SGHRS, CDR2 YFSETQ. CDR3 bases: TGCGCCAGCAGCCGACCCGCCTCAGGCACAAAGGCGAACACTGAAGCTTTCTTT. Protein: CASSRPASGTKANTEAFF.

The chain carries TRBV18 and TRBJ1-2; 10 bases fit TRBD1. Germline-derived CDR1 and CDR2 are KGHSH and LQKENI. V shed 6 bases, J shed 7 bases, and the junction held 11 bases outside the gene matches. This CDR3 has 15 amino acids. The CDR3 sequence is CASSPGQRDRGGYTF. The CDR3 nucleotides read TGTGCCAGCTCGCCGGGTCAAAGGGACAGGGGTGGCTACACCTTC.

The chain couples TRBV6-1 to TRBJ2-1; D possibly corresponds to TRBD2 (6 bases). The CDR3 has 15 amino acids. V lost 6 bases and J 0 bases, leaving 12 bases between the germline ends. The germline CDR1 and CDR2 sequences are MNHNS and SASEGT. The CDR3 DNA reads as TGTGCCAGCAGGGTCGACGGGAGCTCCTACAATGAGCAGTTCTTC. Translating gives CASRVDGSSYNEQFF.

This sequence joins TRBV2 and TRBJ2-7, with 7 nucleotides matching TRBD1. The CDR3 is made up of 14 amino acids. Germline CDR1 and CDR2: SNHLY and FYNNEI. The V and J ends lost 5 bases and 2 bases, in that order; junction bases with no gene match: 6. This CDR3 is CASSNPGQTYEQYF. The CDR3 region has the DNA TGTGCCAGCAGTAATCCGGGACAGACCTACGAGCAGTACTTC. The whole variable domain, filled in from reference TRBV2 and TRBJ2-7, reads EPEVTQTPSHQVTQMGQEVILRCVPISNHLYFYWYRQILGQKVEFLVSFYNNEISEKSEIFDDQFSVERPDGSNFTLKIRSTKLEDSAMYFCASSNPGQTYEQYFGPGTRLTVT.

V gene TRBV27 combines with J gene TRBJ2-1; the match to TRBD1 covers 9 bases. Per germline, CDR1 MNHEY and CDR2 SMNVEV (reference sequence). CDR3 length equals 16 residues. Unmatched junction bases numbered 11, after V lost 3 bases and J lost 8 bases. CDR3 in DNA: TGTGCCAGCAGTTTCTCCGGGACAGGGACGAATGATGAGCAGTTCTTC. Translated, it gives CASSFSGTGTNDEQFF.

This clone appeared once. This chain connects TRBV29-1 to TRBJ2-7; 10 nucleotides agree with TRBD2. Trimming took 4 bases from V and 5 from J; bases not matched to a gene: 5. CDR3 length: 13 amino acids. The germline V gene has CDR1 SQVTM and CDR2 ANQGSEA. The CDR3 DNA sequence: TGCAGCGTTGGGGGACTAGCGAATCACGAGCAGTACTTC. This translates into CSVGGLANHEQYF.

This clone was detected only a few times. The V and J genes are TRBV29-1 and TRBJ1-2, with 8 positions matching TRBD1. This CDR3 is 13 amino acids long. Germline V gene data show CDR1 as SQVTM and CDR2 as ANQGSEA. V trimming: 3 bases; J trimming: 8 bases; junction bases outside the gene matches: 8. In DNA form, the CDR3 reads TGCAGCGTTGACTCACAGGGGGTCGAGGGCTACACCTTC. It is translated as CSVDSQGVEGYTF.

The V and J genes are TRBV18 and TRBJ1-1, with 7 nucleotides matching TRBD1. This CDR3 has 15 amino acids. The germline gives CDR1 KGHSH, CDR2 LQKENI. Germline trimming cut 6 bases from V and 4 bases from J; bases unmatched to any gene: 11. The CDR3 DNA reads TGTGCCAGCTCGCCCGAGGGGGCGCGAGGCACTGAAGCTTTCTTT. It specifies CASSPEGARGTEAFF.

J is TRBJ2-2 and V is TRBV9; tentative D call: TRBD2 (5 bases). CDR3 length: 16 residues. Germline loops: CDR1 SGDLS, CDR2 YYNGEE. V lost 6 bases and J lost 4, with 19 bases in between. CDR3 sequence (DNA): TGTGCCAGCACCCCGGGGATCGGGAAGACCACCGGGGAGCTGTTTTTT. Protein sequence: CASTPGIGKTTGELFF.

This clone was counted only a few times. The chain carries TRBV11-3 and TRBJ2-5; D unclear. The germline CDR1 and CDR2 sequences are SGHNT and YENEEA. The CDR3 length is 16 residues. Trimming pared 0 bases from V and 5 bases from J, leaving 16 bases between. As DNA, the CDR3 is TGTGCCAGCAGCTTAGAGCAGTGGGAAATGGGGGAGACCCAGTACTTC. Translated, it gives CASSLEQWEMGETQYF. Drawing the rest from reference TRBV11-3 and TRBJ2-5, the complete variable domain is EAGVVQSPRYKIIEKKQPVAFWCNPISGHNTLYWYLQNLGQGPELLIRYENEEAVDDSQLPKDRFSAERLKGVDSTLKIQPAELGDSAVYLCASSLEQWEMGETQYFGPGTRLLVL.

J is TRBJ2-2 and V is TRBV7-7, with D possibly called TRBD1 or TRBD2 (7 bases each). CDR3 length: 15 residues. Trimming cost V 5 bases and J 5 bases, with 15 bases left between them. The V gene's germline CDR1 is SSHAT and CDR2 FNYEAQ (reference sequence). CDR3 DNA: TGTGCCAGCAGCAAGGGGAGGGGGCAAACCGGGGAGCTGTTTTTT. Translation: CASSKGRGQTGELFF.

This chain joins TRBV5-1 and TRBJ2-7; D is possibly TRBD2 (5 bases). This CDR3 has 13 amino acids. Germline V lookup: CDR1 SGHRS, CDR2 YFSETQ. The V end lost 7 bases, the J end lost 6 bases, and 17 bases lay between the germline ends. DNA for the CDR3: TGCGCCAGCCACACCGGAGGAGGTGGCGAGCAGTACTTC. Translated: CASHTGGGGEQYF. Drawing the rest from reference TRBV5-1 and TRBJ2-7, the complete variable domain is KAGVTQTPRYLIKTRGQQVTLSCSPISGHRSVSWYQQTPGQGLQFLFEYFSETQRNKGNFPGRFSGRQFSNSRSEMNVSTLELGDSALYLCASHTGGGGEQYFGPGTRLTVT.

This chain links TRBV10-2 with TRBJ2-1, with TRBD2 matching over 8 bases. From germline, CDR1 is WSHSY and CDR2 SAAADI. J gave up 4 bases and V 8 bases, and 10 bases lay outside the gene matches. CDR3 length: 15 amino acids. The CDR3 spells CASGPRGLEYNEQFF. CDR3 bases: TGCGCCAGCGGTCCCCGGGGACTAGAATACAATGAGCAGTTCTTC.